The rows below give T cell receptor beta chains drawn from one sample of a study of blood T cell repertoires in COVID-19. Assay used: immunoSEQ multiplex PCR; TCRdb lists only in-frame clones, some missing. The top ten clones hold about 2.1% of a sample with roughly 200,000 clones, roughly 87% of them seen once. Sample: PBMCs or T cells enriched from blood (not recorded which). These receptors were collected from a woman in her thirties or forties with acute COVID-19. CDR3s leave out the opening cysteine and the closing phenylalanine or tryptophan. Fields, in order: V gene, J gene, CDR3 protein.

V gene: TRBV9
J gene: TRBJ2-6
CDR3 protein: ASSVLITGANVLT

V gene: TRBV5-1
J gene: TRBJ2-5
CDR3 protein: ASSMGAASGRLETQY

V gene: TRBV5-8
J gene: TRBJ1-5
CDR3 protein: ASSLAKIPGGNQPQH

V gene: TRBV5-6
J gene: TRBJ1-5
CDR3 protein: ASSVARGAGNQPQH

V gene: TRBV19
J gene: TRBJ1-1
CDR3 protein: ASSKQGARTEAF

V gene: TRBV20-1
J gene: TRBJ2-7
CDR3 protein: SASAGGEGLGAYEQY

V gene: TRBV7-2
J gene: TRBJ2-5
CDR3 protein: ASSLGSQETQY

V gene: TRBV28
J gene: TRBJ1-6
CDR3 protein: ASRSGSAPFNSPLH

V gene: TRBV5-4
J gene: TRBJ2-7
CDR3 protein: ASSSLKAGSDEQY

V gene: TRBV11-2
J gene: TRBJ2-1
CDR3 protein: ASSTPGLAGESSYNEQF

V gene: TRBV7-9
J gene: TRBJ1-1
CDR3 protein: ASSRNQQRRDTEAF

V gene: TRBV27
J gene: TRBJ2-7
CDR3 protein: ASSPLGGGLEQY

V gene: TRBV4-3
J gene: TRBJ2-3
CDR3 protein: ASSQAAGTSGRLTDTQY

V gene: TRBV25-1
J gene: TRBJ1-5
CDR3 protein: ASSESGQGNQPQH

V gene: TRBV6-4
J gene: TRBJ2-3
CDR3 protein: ASTRTVLAENTDTQY

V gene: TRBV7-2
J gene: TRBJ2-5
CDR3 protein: ASSSLAAKETQY

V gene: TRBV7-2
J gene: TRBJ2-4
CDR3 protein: ASSSRQGLNIQY

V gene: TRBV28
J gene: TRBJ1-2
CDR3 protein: ASSLGQGGYT

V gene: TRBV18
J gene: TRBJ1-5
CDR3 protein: ASSLTGGGPQH

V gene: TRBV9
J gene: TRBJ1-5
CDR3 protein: ASSVAAGGDQPQH

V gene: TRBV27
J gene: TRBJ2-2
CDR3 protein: ASSLGGLNTGELF

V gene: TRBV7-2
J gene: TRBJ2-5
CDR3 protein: ASSLARGQETQY